This passage covers 32 T cell receptor beta chains from one sample sequenced in a study of CD8+CD57+ T cells in acquired aplastic anemia. Selection for sequencing was limited to patients who had shown CD8+CD57+ cell expansion by flow cytometry. Genomic DNA templated the TCR beta VDJ and CDR3 profiling. TCRdb itself ran the reads through MiXCR, one entry per CDR3 protein. Of approximately 190,000 distinct CDR3 sequences listed, around half are singletons. Sequencing input: sorted CD4+, CD8+, or CD8+CD57+ T cells (not recorded which) from PBMCs. The origin of the receptors is a human donor with aplastic anemia.

The chain employs TRBV20-1 and TRBJ2-7; tentatively, D is TRBD2 (6 bases). This CDR3 has 13 amino acids. The V end lost 3 bases, the J end lost 3 bases, and 12 bases lay between the germline ends. The V gene's germline CDR1 is DFQATT and CDR2 SNEGSKA (reference sequence). The CDR3: CSASSLGGYEQYF. CDR3 coding DNA: TGCAGTGCTAGTTCCCTGGGGGGCTACGAGCAGTACTTC.

The sample holds many counts of this clonotype. The chain links TRBV12-3 or TRBV12-4 to TRBJ1-2; the D gene is possibly TRBD1 (6 bases). V lost 6 bases, J lost 5 bases, and 13 bases lay in between. This CDR3 comprises 13 residues. In nucleotides, the CDR3 is TGTGCCAGCAGCAGAGGGGGGGGATATGGCTACACCTTC. Its translation: CASSRGGGYGYTF.

Points on this clonotype: At one of its ends the junction is not consistent with the germline gene, which may arise from a read error. The gene calls are TRBV7-8 and TRBJ1-5, with a weak D call TRBD1 (5 bases). The CDR3 extends over 15 amino acids. The germline gives CDR1 SGHVS, CDR2 FQNEAQ. This CDR3 is CAISAPGGILQPQHF. In nucleotides, the CDR3 is TGTGCCATCAGCGCCCCCGGGGGGATTTTACAGCCGCAGCATTTT. Combining the CDR3 with reference TRBV7-8 and TRBJ1-5 gives the whole variable domain GAGVSQSPRYKVAKRGQDVALRCDPISGHVSLFWYQQALGQGPEFLTYFQNEAQLDKSGLPSDRFFAERPEGSVSTLKIQRTQQEDSAVYLCAISAPGGILQPQHFGDGTRLSIL.

This chain connects TRBV4-1 to TRBJ1-2; 10 positions match TRBD1. The CDR3 runs 15 residues. The germline CDR1 and CDR2 sequences are MGHRA and YSYEKL. Unmatched junction bases numbered 5, after V lost 1 base and J lost 6 bases. The CDR3 region is CASSQGPGTGDGYTF. The DNA of the CDR3 is TGCGCCAGCAGCCAAGGTCCCGGGACAGGGGATGGCTACACCTTC.

V usage is TRBV7-2 and J usage is TRBJ1-1; unclear D gene. The germline V gene encodes CDR1 SGHTA and CDR2 FQGNSA. The CDR3 has 12 residues. V was shortened by 5 bases and J by 4 bases, with 8 bases between the two germline ends. The CDR3 region is CASSLFATEAFF. In DNA form, the CDR3 reads TGTGCCAGCAGCCTTTTCGCCACTGAAGCTTTCTTT.

This clonotype was seen a few times. One junction end does not reproduce the germline sequence, and a read error may be involved. The rearrangement uses TRBV2 and TRBJ2-7, with D uncertain. Germline values: CDR1 SNHLY, CDR2 FYNNEI. This CDR3 has 12 amino acids. The CDR3 loop is CASREGPYEQYF. CDR3 coding DNA: TGTGCCAGCAGAGAAGGGCCCTACGAGCAGTACTTC.

CDR3 in DNA: TGTGCCAGCAGCTTAGCACTGCGGGGGGCCCAAGAGACCCAGTACTTC. Encoded protein: CASSLALRGAQETQYF. J is TRBJ2-5 and V is TRBV7-2; 8 bases are shared with TRBD2. Trimming took 0 bases from V and 1 from J; bases not matched to a gene: 4. The CDR3 sequence is 16 residues long. Germline loops: CDR1 SGHTA, CDR2 FQGNSA.

The J gene is TRBJ1-2, the V gene TRBV9; no clear D. CDR3 length: 11 amino acids. Trimming pared 8 bases from V and 8 bases from J, leaving 13 bases between. Looked up from germline, CDR1 is SGDLS and CDR2 is YYNGEE. The CDR3 sequence: CASRRPQGYTF. The CDR3 nucleotides read TGTGCCAGTCGGCGTCCTCAAGGCTACACCTTC. The variable domain in full, completed from reference TRBV9 and TRBJ1-2, reads DSGVTQTPKHLITATGQRVTLRCSPRSGDLSVYWYQQSLDQGLQFLIQYYNGEERAKGNILERFSAQQFPDLHSELNLSSLELGDSALYFCASRRPQGYTFGSGTRLTVV.

The V gene is TRBV7-6, the J gene TRBJ1-2, with D possibly being TRBD1 (6 bases). Germline CDR1 reads SGHVS; CDR2 reads FNYEAQ. V lost 5 bases, J lost 4 bases, and 20 bases lay in between. The CDR3 runs to 16 residues. The CDR3 region is CASSQLSLWGAYGYTF. The CDR3, as DNA: TGTGCCAGCAGCCAACTATCCCTATGGGGGGCCTATGGCTACACCTTC.

The chain employs TRBV24-1 and TRBJ1-2, with D unclear. This CDR3 contains 13 residues. V was trimmed by 5 bases and J by 4 bases, leaving 10 bases between them. The germline CDR1 and CDR2 sequences are KGHDR and SFDVKD. The CDR3 DNA is TGTGCCACCAGTGCACCGGACGTCTATGGCTACACCTTC. As protein: CATSAPDVYGYTF.

The V call is TRBV15, the J call TRBJ1-6, with D hard to call. V was trimmed by 3 bases and J by 5 bases, leaving 8 bases between them. The germline gives CDR1 LNHNV, CDR2 YYDKDF (reference sequence). This CDR3 comprises 14 residues. DNA for the CDR3: TGTGCCACCAGCAGCCAGACCAATAATTCACCCCTCCACTTT. As protein: CATSSQTNNSPLHF.

J is TRBJ1-4 and V is TRBV2; D is undetermined. From germline, CDR1 is SNHLY and CDR2 FYNNEI. The CDR3 runs 14 residues. V lost 9 bases and J 0 bases, leaving 11 bases between the germline ends. In DNA, the CDR3 is TGTGCCAGTAGGACGCGTGCAACTAATGAAAAACTGTTTTTT. It codes for CASRTRATNEKLFF.

The chain employs TRBV5-1 and TRBJ1-1, with D tentatively TRBD1 (5 bases). The germline CDR1 and CDR2 sequences are SGHRS and YFSETQ. V lost 4 bases and J lost 1, with 8 bases in between. The CDR3 has 13 residues. In DNA form, the CDR3 reads TGCGCCAGCAGCGCAACAGGGAACACTGAAGCTTTCTTT. This gives the protein CASSATGNTEAFF.

As concerns this clonotype: This clone may be a read error of a much larger clone one base away. Since no conserved phenylalanine or tryptophan closes the CDR3, a read error is the likely cause. The chain has TRBV25-1 and TRBJ1-1; D gene uncertain. Germline CDR1 reads MGHDK; CDR2 reads SYGVNS. Between the trimmed V and J ends, which lost 7 bases and 4 bases, there was a span of 16 bases. This CDR3 is built from 14 residues. This CDR3 reads CASTSLEVGTEAFL. In DNA, the CDR3 is TGTGCCAGCACCTCGTTAGAGGTTGGCACTGAAGCTTTCCTT.

This clonotype was observed many times. The chain carries TRBV20-1 and TRBJ2-6, with TRBD1 matching over 10 bases. CDR1 is DFQATT, CDR2 SNEGSKA, per germline (reference sequence). CDR3 length: 15 amino acids. Unmatched junction bases numbered 3, after V lost 3 bases and J lost 4 bases. The CDR3 loop reads CSASGTGVGANVLTF. As DNA, the CDR3 is TGCAGTGCTAGTGGGACAGGGGTCGGGGCCAACGTCCTGACTTTC.

On this clonotype: This may be a read error, as it is one base from a much larger clone. This rearrangement joins TRBV2 to TRBJ2-3, with D perhaps matching TRBD2 (8 bases). Looked up from germline, CDR1 is SNHLY and CDR2 is FYNNEI. This CDR3 contains 19 residues. The CDR3 protein is CASSEARSGSARGTDAQYF. The CDR3 nucleotides read TGTGCCAGCAGTGAAGCGCGCAGCGGGAGCGCACGTGGGACAGATGCGCAGTATTTT. The full variable domain, with the rest looked up from reference TRBV2 and TRBJ2-3, is EPEVTQTPSHQVTQMGQEVILRCVPISNHLYFYWYRQILGQKVEFLVSFYNNEISEKSEIFDDQFSVERPDGSNFTLKIRSTKLEDSAMYFCASSEARSGSARGTDAQYFGPGTRLTVL.

This CDR3 is CSARRASGDVADTQYF. CDR3 in DNA: TGCAGTGCTAGACGGGCTAGCGGGGATGTGGCAGATACGCAGTATTTT. This chain connects TRBV20-1 to TRBJ2-3, with 9 bases fitting TRBD2. Germline lookup yields CDR1 DFQATT and CDR2 SNEGSKA (reference sequence). V was clipped by 2 bases and J by 4 bases; unmatched bases: 10. The CDR3 loop spans 16 amino acids.

The gene calls are TRBV7-3 and TRBJ2-1; tentatively, D is TRBD1 (6 bases). CDR1 and CDR2 (germline): SGHTA, FQGTGA. The CDR3 is 13 residues long. V was cut by 2 bases and J by 14 bases, with 16 bases left in between. Written as DNA, the CDR3 is TGTGCCAGCAGCTTAGATTATATGGGGGCGAAGTTCTTC. Translating it yields CASSLDYMGAKFF.

Many counts were recorded for this clonotype. The genes are TRBV7-9 and TRBJ2-1; tentatively, D is TRBD1 (7 bases). There are 18 residues in the CDR3. Germline lookup yields CDR1 SEHNR and CDR2 FQNEAQ (reference sequence). V lost 4 bases and J lost 7, with 26 bases in between. CDR3: CASSSRGSPWRGRNEQFF. Written as DNA, the CDR3 is TGTGCCAGCAGCTCCCGGGGTTCGCCGTGGAGGGGGCGGAATGAGCAGTTCTTC.

On this clonotype: A much larger clone lies one base from this, so it may be a read error. The V call is TRBV5-1, the J call TRBJ2-3, with a tentative D call TRBD1 (6 bases). Trimming pared 3 bases from V and 6 bases from J, leaving 14 bases between. The CDR3 runs to 14 residues. Germline V gene lookup returns CDR1 SGHRS and CDR2 YFSETQ. The CDR3 spells CASSSLVDRDTQYF. The CDR3 DNA reads as TGCGCCAGCAGCTCGTTAGTCGACAGGGATACGCAGTATTTT.

There are many counts of this clonotype. This chain uses TRBV5-1 with TRBJ2-3; D perhaps matches TRBD2 (5 bases). CDR1 and CDR2 (germline): SGHRS, YFSETQ. V shed 6 bases and J shed 4 bases, with 12 bases lying between them. This CDR3 is built from 13 residues. Here the CDR3 DNA reads TGCGCCAGCAAGAGGAGGTTGTCAGATACGCAGTATTTT. Translating it yields CASKRRLSDTQYF.

The chain uses TRBV6-1 and TRBJ1-2; no clear D. Germline values: CDR1 MNHNS, CDR2 SASEGT. Deletions cut 6 bases from V and 9 bases from J, with 14 bases between. CDR3 length: 12 amino acids. This chain's CDR3 is CASRLLGMSYTF. The CDR3 nucleotides read TGTGCCAGCAGACTCCTAGGTATGAGCTACACCTTC.

V gene TRBV9 combines with J gene TRBJ1-1; weak D call: TRBD1 (6 bases). Deletions cut 3 bases from V and 6 bases from J, with 18 bases between. Germline-derived CDR1 and CDR2 are SGDLS and YYNGEE. The CDR3 is 15 residues long. CDR3 in DNA: TGTGCCAGCAGCGCCGAGGCTAGGGGGGACTCTGAAGCTTTCTTT. Its translation: CASSAEARGDSEAFF.

This clonotype was seen once. A read error may account for a junction end that differs from germline. The chain joins TRBV24-1 to TRBJ1-1; maybe TRBD1 (6 bases). From germline, CDR1 is KGHDR and CDR2 SFDVKD. The CDR3 covers 13 residues. The CDR3, as DNA: TGTGCCACCGGTGGACAGCCGAACACTGAAGCTTCCTTT. This sequence encodes CATGGQPNTEASF.

In nucleotides, the CDR3 is TGTGCCAGCAGCCCACGGCTGGGGGTTAAAGAGACCCAGTACTTC. Translated: CASSPRLGVKETQYF. The chain uses TRBV7-9 and TRBJ2-5; D tentatively fits TRBD1 or TRBD2 (5 bases each). V gave up 5 bases and J gave up 3 bases, with 16 bases separating them. CDR3 length equals 15 residues. Looked up from germline, CDR1 is SEHNR and CDR2 is FQNEAQ (reference sequence).

The rearrangement uses TRBV7-3 and TRBJ1-2, with TRBD1 as a possible D gene (6 bases). The CDR3 has 14 amino acids. V was trimmed by 5 bases and J by 7 bases, leaving 17 bases between them. CDR1 and CDR2 (germline): SGHTA, FQGTGA. CDR3 DNA: TGTGCCAGCAGCCATAACAGGGAATGTTGTGGCTACACCTTC. This gives the protein CASSHNRECCGYTF.

This clonotype was recorded at least ten times. The chain joins TRBV7-2 to TRBJ2-1, with D tentatively TRBD2 (7 bases). V shed 3 bases and J shed 2 bases, with 14 bases lying between them. The CDR3 is made up of 16 amino acids. The germline V gene encodes CDR1 SGHTA and CDR2 FQGNSA. CDR3: CASSLGGRSPYNEQFF. CDR3 nucleotide sequence: TGTGCCAGCAGCTTGGGGGGGCGGTCCCCCTACAATGAGCAGTTCTTC. The whole variable domain, remainder taken from reference TRBV7-2 and TRBJ2-1, is GAGVSQSPSNKVTEKGKDVELRCDPISGHTALYWYRQSLGQGLEFLIYFQGNSAPDKSGLPSDRFSAERTGGSVSTLTIQRTQQEDSAVYLCASSLGGRSPYNEQFFGPGTRLTVL.

V usage is TRBV10-3 and J usage is TRBJ1-1; perhaps TRBD1 as D (6 bases). CDR1 is ENHRY, CDR2 SYGVKD, per germline. The CDR3 extends over 15 amino acids. In nucleotides, the CDR3 is TGTGTCGTCAGTGAGTGGGGGCAGGGGAACACTGAAGCTTTCTTT. Protein product: CVVSEWGQGNTEAFF.

This clonotype was recorded many times. The J gene is TRBJ2-5, the V gene TRBV6-1; TRBD2 agrees at 13 bases. This CDR3 comprises 17 residues. Germline values: CDR1 MNHNS, CDR2 SASEGT. Losses at the gene ends were 6 bases for V and 2 bases for J; bases not matched to a gene: 9. CDR3: CASSRRGLAGFQETQYF. The CDR3 DNA follows: TGTGCCAGCAGCCGCCGGGGACTAGCGGGATTTCAAGAGACCCAGTACTTC.

This clonotype appeared many times. This sequence joins TRBV20-1 and TRBJ2-7; 9 bases fit TRBD2. Germline V gene sequence: CDR1 DFQATT, CDR2 SNEGSKA (reference sequence). V was clipped by 5 bases and J by 3 bases; unmatched bases: 5. The CDR3 sequence is 13 residues long. In DNA, the CDR3 is TGCAGTGCTGAGCGGGAGGCCAACTACGAGCAGTACTTC. This gives the protein CSAEREANYEQYF.

The sample holds one count of this clonotype. The chain links TRBV19 to TRBJ2-1, with TRBD1 as a possible D gene (6 bases). CDR3 size: 15 residues. The V and J ends lost 3 bases and 1 base respectively, with 10 bases between them. Germline CDR1 LNHDA, CDR2 SQIVND (reference sequence). CDR3 DNA: TGTGCCAGTAGTATTCCCAGGGGTTCCTACAATGAGCAGTTCTTC. Amino acids: CASSIPRGSYNEQFF.

Points on this clonotype: The junction shows a germline mismatch at one end, possibly a read error. J is TRBJ1-2 and V is TRBV15, with TRBD1 identical over 9 bases. This CDR3 contains 14 residues. Germline V lookup: CDR1 LNHNV, CDR2 YYDKDF (reference sequence). The CDR3 DNA sequence: TGTGCTACCAGCAGGGCGACAGGGGGAAAGGGCTACACCTTC. As protein: CATSRATGGKGYTF. The full variable domain, its missing parts supplied by reference TRBV15 and TRBJ1-2, is DAMVIQNPRYQVTQFGKPVTLSCSQTLNHNVMYWYQQKSSQAPKLLFHYYDKDFNNEADTPDNFQSRRPNTSFCFLDIRSPGLGDTAMYLCATSRATGGKGYTFGSGTRLTVV.